This T cell receptor beta chain was sequenced in a study of blood T cell repertoires in COVID-19. Study-level background: PBMCs, B-cell-depleted T cells, or T cells provided the cDNA or gDNA that made up the material.

CDR1 and CDR2 (germline): SNHLY, FYNNEI. The trim removed 6 bases at V and 2 bases at J, leaving 6 bases unmatched. This CDR3 is built from 15 residues. Data came from immunoSEQ multiplex PCR; TCRdb stores just in-frame clones and leaves some out. The table records under 300,000 clones, around 85% of them present only once. The V gene is TRBV2, the J gene TRBJ2-7, with 11 bases that match TRBD2. The TCR originated in a woman of 80 years or more with acute or convalescent COVID-19. Sequenced sample: peripheral blood. In DNA form, the CDR3 reads TGTGCCAGCAGAGCAACACTAGCGGGGGCCTACGAGCAGTACTTC. Residues: CASRATLAGAYEQYF.